The clone carrying this T cell receptor (beta chain) was counted ten times or more. Out of roughly 10 ml of fresh peripheral blood came the PBMCs. The data originate from a study of T cells in Graves' hyperthyroidism and ophthalmopathy. The TCR beta CDR3 regions underwent amplification using RNA transcripts as the source. During a first-round RT-PCR of the TCR CDR3, the HTBI primer set was used. TCRdb independently ran MiXCR on the multiplex PCR reads; one entry per CDR3 protein. The sample holds 480,000 or so distinct CDR3 sequences, approximately 15% seen once. J lost 5 bases, V lost 0 bases, and 6 bases had no gene match. The CDR3 length is 16 residues. Germline values: CDR1 SGHTS, CDR2 YDEGEE.

This receptor was taken from a woman younger than 35 with Graves' hyperthyroidism. The V call is TRBV5-8, the J call TRBJ2-1; 9 bases are shared with TRBD2. The sample comprised blood. CDR3 region: CASSLEGLADNNEQFF. DNA for the CDR3: TGTGCCAGCAGCTTGGAGGGACTAGCAGATAACAATGAGCAGTTCTTC.